The text below deals with one T cell receptor (beta chain). Its target is not known. After removal of 0 bases from V and 6 bases from J, the junction contained 2 bases not matched to a gene. CDR1 and CDR2 from the germline V gene are LGHNA and YSLEER. The CDR3 runs 15 residues. PCR employed 60 Vbeta and 13 Jbeta primers. TCRdb's copy holds only in-frame clones and misses some; the assay was immunoSEQ multiplex PCR. Of approximately 170,000 clones listed, approximately 80% are singletons. This record belongs to a study of cytomegalovirus exposure and HLA in healthy donors. Study observations and caveats: Common viral pathogens seemed to be connected with several of the most significant clusters, according to a later analysis. A prior analysis recorded that most TCR beta V segments were productive about 87% or about 30% of the time.

The sample taken for sequencing was PBMCs. This clonotype was sampled from a male donor in good health and CMV-seronegative. V and J are TRBV4-3 and TRBJ2-1; 10 nucleotides agree with TRBD1. This CDR3 reads CASSQEGTGVNEQFF. CDR3 in DNA: TGCGCCAGCAGCCAAGAGGGGACAGGGGTCAATGAGCAGTTCTTC.